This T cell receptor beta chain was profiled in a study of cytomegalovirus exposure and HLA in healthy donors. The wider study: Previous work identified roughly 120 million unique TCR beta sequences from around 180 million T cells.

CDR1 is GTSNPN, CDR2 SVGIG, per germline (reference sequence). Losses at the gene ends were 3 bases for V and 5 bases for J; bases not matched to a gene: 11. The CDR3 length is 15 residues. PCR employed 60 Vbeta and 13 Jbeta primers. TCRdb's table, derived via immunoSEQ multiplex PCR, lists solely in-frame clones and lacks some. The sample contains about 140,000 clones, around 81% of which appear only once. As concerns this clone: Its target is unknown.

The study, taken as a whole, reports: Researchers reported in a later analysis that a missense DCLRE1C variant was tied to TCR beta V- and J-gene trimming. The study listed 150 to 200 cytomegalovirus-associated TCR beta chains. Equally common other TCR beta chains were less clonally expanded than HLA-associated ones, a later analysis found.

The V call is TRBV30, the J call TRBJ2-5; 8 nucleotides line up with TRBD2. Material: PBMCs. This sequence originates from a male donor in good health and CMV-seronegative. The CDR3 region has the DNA TGTGCCTGGAGGCCCCTAGCGGGCCTGGGGGAGACCCAGTACTTC. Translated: CAWRPLAGLGETQYF.